The present T cell receptor (beta chain) was sequenced within a study of cytomegalovirus exposure and HLA in healthy donors. Findings and caveats of the study: Later analysis identified over 15,000 TCR beta sequences associated with HLA alleles, using a false discovery rate threshold of 0.05.

Trimming pared 3 bases from V and 1 base from J, leaving 13 bases between. The germline gives CDR1 MDHEN, CDR2 SYDVKM. The CDR3 loop spans 16 amino acids. This clone was found a few times. The antigen remains unidentified. With 60 Vbeta and 13 Jbeta primers, the PCR was carried out. Data came from immunoSEQ multiplex PCR; TCRdb stores just in-frame clones and leaves some out. The sample has about 160,000 clones; roughly 80% are singletons. The sequence derives from a male donor in good health and CMV-seropositive. The specimen sequenced was PBMCs. The J gene is TRBJ1-5, the V gene TRBV28; a possible D gene is TRBD1 (5 bases). CDR3 loop: CASSLGHLGSNQPQHF. CDR3 DNA: TGTGCCAGCAGTTTGGGGCACCTGGGGAGCAATCAGCCCCAGCATTTT.